The clone carrying this T cell receptor beta chain was counted many times. Germline and junction disagree at one end, which may indicate a read error. Described time point: healthy volunteer bleed at 2 weeks. Total RNA was extracted from unfractionated whole blood. CDR1 is SSHAT and CDR2 is FNYEAQ in the germline V gene (reference sequence). This CDR3 spans 17 amino acids. Using its own MiXCR run on the RACE reads, TCRdb lists one record per CDR3 protein. The table has some 45,000 distinct CDR3 sequences, 3.5% to 5% seen once; the top ten hold around 5.8%. This entry comes from a study of human T cells and chemical hapten exposure.

Sequenced input: whole blood. The chain is built from TRBV7-7 and TRBJ2-3; 14 nucleotides align to TRBD2. The source of this sequence is a human donor in good health. Some clones in this sample may be carry-over from other donors' samples. In nucleotides, the CDR3 is TGTGCTAGCAGCCTTGGTGCGGGACTAGCGGGAGCAGATACGCAGTATTTT. Its protein is CASSLGAGLAGADTQYF.